The rows below give T cell receptor beta chains drawn from one sample of a study of blood T cell repertoires in COVID-19. This table comes from immunoSEQ multiplex PCR, and its TCRdb copy is limited to in-frame clones, with some not included. Found here are about 76,000 clones, around 90% of them singletons; the top ten hold around 5.4%. Material for sequencing was peripheral blood. Receptor source: a human donor in a cohort sampled during active COVID-19. The CDR3 runs from the conserved cysteine through the conserved F or W. The order of the fields is J gene, clone size, D gene, V gene, CDR3 DNA, CDR3 protein. A D gene is named only where the DNA matches it firmly. Clone size is stated in some rows and not others, as once, few, many or a class when expanded.

>TRBJ2-1|few|TRBD2|TRBV5-1
TGCGCCAGCAGCCTGGCGACTAGCGGTAATGAGCAGTTCTTC
CASSLATSGNEQFF
>TRBJ2-3|-|-|TRBV18
TGTGCCAGCTCACCACCTGGAAGGGGAAGGTCAGATACGCAGTATTTT
CASSPPGRGRSDTQYF
>TRBJ2-5|-|-|TRBV1
TGCACCAGCAGCCAAACATACCAAGAGACCCAGTACTTC
CTSSQTYQETQYF
>TRBJ1-2|few|-|TRBV2
TGTGCCAGCGGGGAGGGGCCGAACTATGGCTACACCTTC
CASGEGPNYGYTF
>TRBJ1-2|few|-|TRBV7-9
TGTGCCAGCAGCTCCCCGACCCTAGGTTATGGCTACACCTTC
CASSSPTLGYGYTF
>TRBJ1-1|-|TRBD1|TRBV7-8
TGTGCCAGCAGCTTCGAACAGGGGATTTTGAACACTGAAGCTTTCTTT
CASSFEQGILNTEAFF
>TRBJ2-7|few|TRBD2|TRBV3-1/TRBV3-2
TGTGCCAGCAGCAGCACTAGCGGCGCTACCTACGAGCAGTACTTC
CASSSTSGATYEQYF
>TRBJ2-3|-|-|TRBV7-2
TGTGCCAGCAGCTTAGCCGGAGGCACAGATACGCAGTATTTT
CASSLAGGTDTQYF
>TRBJ2-4|-|-|TRBV4-2
TGTGCCAGCAGCCAAGGGGTTGTAGGGGCGGAAAACATTCAGTACTTC
CASSQGVVGAENIQYF
>TRBJ1-5|-|-|TRBV9
TGTGCCAGCAGCGTAGGAGAATATAATCAGCCCCAGCATTTT
CASSVGEYNQPQHF
>TRBJ2-7|-|-|TRBV18
TGTGCCAGCTCACCTTCTATGACAGCCAGCTCCTACGAGCAGTACTTC
CASSPSMTASSYEQYF
>TRBJ1-4|-|TRBD1|TRBV7-2
TGTGCCAGCAGCAACGCGCCCACAGGGGGCGAGGAAAAACTGTTTTTT
CASSNAPTGGEEKLFF
>TRBJ2-1|few|-|TRBV30
TGTGCCTGGAACGAGCCCCTTCGCTACAATGAGCAGTTCTTC
CAWNEPLRYNEQFF